The clone carrying this T cell receptor (beta chain) was counted a few times. The antigen is undetermined. This sample was included in a study of T cell repertoires in cytomegalovirus infection. Study as a whole: CMV infection together with matching HLA type was indicated by public TCR beta signatures.

A single record per CDR3 protein comes from TCRdb applying MiXCR to the reads. The sample carries approximately 24,000 distinct CDR3 sequences, 20% to 25% recorded once. Germline-derived CDR1 and CDR2 are SGHTA and FQGTGA. The CDR3 is made up of 14 amino acids. V was clipped by 2 bases and J by 2 bases; unmatched bases: 2. The chain combines TRBV7-3 with TRBJ2-7; 8 nucleotides line up with TRBD2. The clonotype comes from a human donor in good health (CMV status not recorded). Some clones in this sample may be carry-over from other donors' samples. The sample in question was CD8+ T cells from cultured PBMCs, obtained from culture after CMV antigen stimulation. The CDR3 sequence: CASSLHGGAYEQYF. Written as DNA, the CDR3 is TGTGCCAGCAGCTTACACGGGGGGGCCTACGAGCAGTACTTC.